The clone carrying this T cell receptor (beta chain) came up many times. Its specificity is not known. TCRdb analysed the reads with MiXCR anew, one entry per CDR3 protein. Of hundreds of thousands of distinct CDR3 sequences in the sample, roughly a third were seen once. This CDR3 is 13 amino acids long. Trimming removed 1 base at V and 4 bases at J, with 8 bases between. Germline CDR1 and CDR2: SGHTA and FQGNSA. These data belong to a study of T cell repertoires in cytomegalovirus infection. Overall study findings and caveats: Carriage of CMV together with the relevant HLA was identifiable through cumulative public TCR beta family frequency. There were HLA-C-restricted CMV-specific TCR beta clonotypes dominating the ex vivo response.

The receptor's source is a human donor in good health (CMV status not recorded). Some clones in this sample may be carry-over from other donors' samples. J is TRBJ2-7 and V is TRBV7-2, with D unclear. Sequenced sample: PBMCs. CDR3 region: CASSLVSGYEQYF. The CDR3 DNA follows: TGTGCCAGCAGCTTAGTTTCTGGTTACGAGCAGTACTTC.